The clone carrying this T cell receptor (beta chain) was detected a few times. Its antigen is currently unknown. Patients were aged 18 to 65, had disease duration under 2 months, and had newly diagnosed hyperthyroidism. Pregnant or lactating patients were excluded, as were those with uncontrolled infection or other autoimmune disease. This specimen belongs to a study of T cells in Graves' hyperthyroidism and ophthalmopathy. Overall study results and limits: Progression to ophthalmopathy was predicted a median of 6.5 months early. Among clonotypes expanded in thyroid above 0.001, most were also found in blood.

The germline CDR1 and CDR2 sequences are LNHDA and SQIVND (reference sequence). This CDR3 spans 13 amino acids. With 3 bases removed from V and 9 bases from J, the gap between germline ends came to 12 bases. The TCR beta CDR3 regions underwent amplification using RNA transcripts as the source. A first-round RT-PCR of the TCR CDR3 used the HTBI primer set. From the multiplex PCR reads, TCRdb called clonotypes with MiXCR, one entry per CDR3 protein. Of under 700,000 distinct CDR3 sequences in the sample, 46% were seen once. What was sequenced was peripheral blood or thyroid tissue (not recorded which). The TCR comes from a woman under 30 with Graves' hyperthyroidism. The rearrangement joins TRBV19 to TRBJ1-3; perhaps TRBD1 as D (5 bases). The CDR3 DNA is TGTGCCAGTAGTATTGGGACGGATGGCACCATATATTTT. It specifies CASSIGTDGTIYF.